This passage covers 15 T cell receptor beta chains from one sample sequenced in a study of T-cell reconstitution after alpha-beta-depleted transplantation in children. Unique molecular identifiers tagged the TCRbeta library. TCRdb fed the PCR reads into MiXCR, producing one record per CDR3 protein. This repertoire shows around 960,000 distinct CDR3 sequences, around 30% found once; its top ten account for roughly 31%. The sequencing used PBMCs, mostly from graft donor cells, collected 360 days after TCRalphabeta/CD19-depleted stem cell transplant. The source of these receptors is a boy in the first two years of life who had a stem cell transplant for SCID, so the T cells may come from the graft donor.

The genes are TRBV28 and TRBJ1-5, with unresolved D. V was pared by 5 bases and J by 0 bases, with 11 bases between. Per germline, CDR1 MDHEN and CDR2 SYDVKM. CDR3 length: 15 residues. The CDR3 nucleotides are TGTGCCAGCAGTCCCGGACGGGTTAGCAATCAGCCCCAGCATTTT. This gives the protein CASSPGRVSNQPQHF.

This rearrangement joins TRBV18 to TRBJ2-5, with TRBD2 matching 7 bases. The CDR3 is made up of 14 amino acids. The germline V gene has CDR1 KGHSH and CDR2 LQKENI. V lost 3 bases, J lost 3 bases, and 4 bases stayed unmatched. The CDR3 here is CASSPGLVEETQYF. The DNA of the CDR3 is TGTGCCAGCTCACCCGGACTAGTTGAAGAGACCCAGTACTTC.

The sample holds a few counts of this clonotype. V gene TRBV5-1 combines with J gene TRBJ2-1; D gene unclear. With 4 bases removed from V and 3 bases from J, the gap between germline ends came to 17 bases. The CDR3 spans 16 residues. Germline CDR1 SGHRS, CDR2 YFSETQ. The CDR3 coding sequence is TGCGCCAGCAGCCCAGCCCCGGTAGCCGTCTACAATGAGCAGTTCTTC. It translates to CASSPAPVAVYNEQFF.

The sample holds a few counts of this clonotype. The chain is built from TRBV12-3 or TRBV12-4 and TRBJ2-1; 16 positions match TRBD2. This CDR3 has 16 residues. The ends lost 3 bases at V and 12 bases at J; junction bases unmatched: 8. The CDR3 spells CASSFEGTSGGAAQFF. The CDR3, as DNA: TGTGCCAGCAGTTTTGAAGGGACTAGCGGGGGGGCAGCGCAGTTCTTC.

The chain joins TRBV12-3 or TRBV12-4 to TRBJ2-5; 7 bases align to TRBD2. The junction had 13 bases not matched to a gene; V was cut back by 1 base and J by 5 bases. The CDR3 is made up of 17 amino acids. The CDR3 sequence is CASSLGVLALPGETQYF. For the CDR3, the DNA is TGTGCCAGCAGTTTAGGCGTACTAGCGCTTCCGGGGGAGACCCAGTACTTC.

This clonotype was counted a few times. This chain connects TRBV4-2 to TRBJ2-1; the D gene is possibly TRBD2 (6 bases). The CDR3 loop spans 16 amino acids. Germline lookup yields CDR1 LGHNA and CDR2 YNFKEQ. With 0 bases removed from V and 8 bases from J, the gap between germline ends came to 17 bases. In DNA form, the CDR3 reads TGTGCCAGCAGCCAAGAGGGACCCGGGGGTAAGGATGAGCAGTTCTTC. Residues: CASSQEGPGGKDEQFF.

J is TRBJ2-6 and V is TRBV9; TRBD1 or TRBD2 may be the D gene (5 bases each). Germline CDR1 is SGDLS and CDR2 is YYNGEE. The length of the CDR3 is 15 residues. V was shortened by 4 bases and J by 2 bases, with 10 bases between the two germline ends. CDR3 in amino acids: CASSIGGAGANVLTF. The CDR3 nucleotides are TGTGCCAGCAGCATTGGGGGAGCTGGGGCCAACGTCCTGACTTTC.

The chain couples TRBV12-3 or TRBV12-4 to TRBJ1-2; 9 positions match TRBD1. V was pared by 5 bases and J by 2 bases, with 9 bases of the junction left unmatched. The CDR3 spans 16 residues. For the CDR3, the DNA is TGTGCCAGCAGTCCGGGACAGGGCTCACAGAACTATGGCTACACCTTC. Its protein is CASSPGQGSQNYGYTF.

V gene TRBV5-1 combines with J gene TRBJ2-1, with TRBD1 matching over 9 bases. Germline V gene data show CDR1 as SGHRS and CDR2 as YFSETQ. The CDR3 runs 16 residues. Unmatched junction bases numbered 5, after V lost 0 bases and J lost 4 bases. The CDR3 loop reads CASSLGTGALYNEQFF. CDR3 nucleotides: TGCGCCAGCAGCTTGGGGACAGGGGCCCTATACAATGAGCAGTTCTTC.

The chain has TRBV18 and TRBJ2-3; D may be TRBD1 (5 bases). The ends were cut back, 5 bases at V and 0 bases at J, with 12 bases in the middle. The CDR3 has 15 amino acids. Per the germline V gene, CDR1 is KGHSH and CDR2 is LQKENI. The CDR3 protein is CASSTNRPSTDTQYF. In nucleotides, the CDR3 is TGTGCCAGCTCAACTAACAGGCCTAGCACAGATACGCAGTATTTT.

This chain connects TRBV20-1 to TRBJ2-3; D not certain. Germline CDR1 and CDR2: DFQATT and SNEGSKA (reference sequence). The CDR3 covers 10 residues. V lost 3 bases to trimming and J lost 4 bases, with 2 bases between them. Here the CDR3 DNA reads TGCAGTGCTAGTCCAGATACGCAGTATTTT. It specifies CSASPDTQYF.

The rearrangement joins TRBV20-1 to TRBJ1-2; the D gene is possibly TRBD1 (5 bases). From germline, CDR1 is DFQATT and CDR2 SNEGSKA (reference sequence). The CDR3 is made up of 12 amino acids. Trimming shortened V by 7 bases and J by 7 bases, and 16 bases separated the two germline ends. The CDR3 is CSVQPGGLGYTF. In DNA, the CDR3 is TGCAGTGTTCAACCGGGGGGACTTGGCTACACCTTC.

This clonotype showed up just a few times. This rearrangement joins TRBV6-1 to TRBJ2-3; 7 nucleotides agree with TRBD2. This CDR3 is 14 amino acids long. Germline V CDR1 and CDR2: MNHNS, SASEGT. V shed 6 bases, J shed 0 bases, and the junction held 3 bases outside the gene matches. Here the CDR3 reads CASRAGFSTDTQYF. CDR3 nucleotide sequence: TGTGCCAGCAGAGCGGGGTTTAGCACAGATACGCAGTATTTT.

The chain carries TRBV29-1 and TRBJ1-2; 8 nucleotides line up with TRBD1. The germline V gene encodes CDR1 SQVTM and CDR2 ANQGSEA. V shed 5 bases and J 1 base; nucleotides not matched to a gene: 3. The CDR3 loop spans 13 amino acids. The CDR3 bases are TGCAGCGTTCGCACAGGGGGTAACTATGGCTACACCTTC. Translated, it gives CSVRTGGNYGYTF.

The CDR3 sequence: CASRETSGVYNEQFF. The DNA for the CDR3 is TGTGCCAGCAGAGAGACTAGCGGGGTTTACAATGAGCAGTTCTTC. The rearrangement links TRBV2 to TRBJ2-1; 11 nucleotides line up with TRBD2. Trimming took 6 bases from V and 4 from J; bases not matched to a gene: 5. This CDR3 has 15 amino acids. The germline V gene encodes CDR1 SNHLY and CDR2 FYNNEI.